This TCR beta chain appears in the sequencing data of a study of blood T cell repertoires in COVID-19. The germline V gene encodes CDR1 LGHDT and CDR2 YNNKEL (reference sequence). This CDR3 comprises 16 residues. V gave up 3 bases and J gave up 7 bases, with 18 bases separating them. As handled by the study authors: Estimated nucleated cell counts came from reference gene primer amplification. Clones were read by immunoSEQ multiplex PCR, and TCRdb kept only the in-frame ones, dropping some. The DNA was the basis for D and trimming; V, J and clone size are from that table. The sample has approximately 72,000 clones; roughly 87% are singletons.

The V call is TRBV3-1 (or the pseudogene TRBV3-2), the J call TRBJ2-2, with a weak D call TRBD1 (6 bases). This sequence was found in a man aged 45-65 years with acute or convalescent COVID-19. The sample comprised peripheral blood. The CDR3 coding sequence is TGTGCCAGCAGCCATATAAGTGGGCAGGGGCGCGGGGAGCTGTTTTTT. Its translation is CASSHISGQGRGELFF.